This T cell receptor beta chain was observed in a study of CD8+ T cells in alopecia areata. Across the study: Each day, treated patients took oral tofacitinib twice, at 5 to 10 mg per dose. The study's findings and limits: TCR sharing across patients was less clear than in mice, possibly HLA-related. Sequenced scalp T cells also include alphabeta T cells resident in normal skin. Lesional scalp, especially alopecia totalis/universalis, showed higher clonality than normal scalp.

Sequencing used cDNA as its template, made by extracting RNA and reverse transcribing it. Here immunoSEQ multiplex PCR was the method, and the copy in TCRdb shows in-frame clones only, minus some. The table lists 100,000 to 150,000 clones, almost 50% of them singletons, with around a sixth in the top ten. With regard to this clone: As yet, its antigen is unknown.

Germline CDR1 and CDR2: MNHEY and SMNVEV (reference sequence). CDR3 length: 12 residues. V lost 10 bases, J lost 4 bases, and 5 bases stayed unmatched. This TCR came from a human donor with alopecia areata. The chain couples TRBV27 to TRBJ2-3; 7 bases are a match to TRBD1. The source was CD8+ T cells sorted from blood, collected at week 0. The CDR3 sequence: CATHRGPDTQYF. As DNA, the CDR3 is TGTGCCACACACAGGGGACCAGATACGCAGTATTTT.